The rows below give T cell receptor beta chains drawn from one sample of a study of cytomegalovirus exposure and HLA in healthy donors. This table comes from immunoSEQ multiplex PCR, and its TCRdb copy is limited to in-frame clones, with some not included. The sample contains 100,000 to 150,000 clones, about 74% of which appear only once. Sequenced input: PBMCs. These receptors were obtained from a woman between 55 and 75 years old in good health and CMV-seronegative. Both conserved end residues are part of each CDR3. A D gene is named only where the DNA matches it firmly. A row's size may be missing; if present it is once, few, many or a size class.

D gene: TRBD1
V gene: TRBV15
J gene: TRBJ2-6
clone size: .
CDR3 protein: CATSRTPGTGDSGANVLTF
CDR3 DNA: TGTGCCACCAGCAGAACCCCCGGGACAGGGGACTCTGGGGCCAACGTCCTGACTTTC

D gene: .
V gene: TRBV5-4
J gene: TRBJ2-7
clone size: .
CDR3 protein: CASSLDRTTYEQYF
CDR3 DNA: TGTGCCAGCAGCTTGGATAGGACTACCTACGAGCAGTACTTC

D gene: .
V gene: TRBV6-1
J gene: TRBJ2-1
clone size: once
CDR3 protein: CASSLDGAGYEQFF
CDR3 DNA: TGTGCCAGCAGCCTGGACGGCGCGGGGTATGAGCAGTTCTTC

D gene: TRBD1
V gene: TRBV29-1
J gene: TRBJ1-2
clone size: few
CDR3 protein: CSELSFRGPANGYTF
CDR3 DNA: TGCAGCGAGCTCAGCTTCAGGGGGCCCGCGAATGGCTACACCTTC

D gene: .
V gene: TRBV18
J gene: TRBJ2-2
clone size: .
CDR3 protein: CASSPPPKSNTGELFF
CDR3 DNA: TGTGCCAGCTCACCACCTCCCAAATCGAACACCGGGGAGCTGTTTTTT

D gene: TRBD1
V gene: TRBV7-9
J gene: TRBJ1-4
clone size: few
CDR3 protein: CASSSRRQGLGEKLFF
CDR3 DNA: TGTGCCAGCAGCTCCCGGAGACAGGGATTGGGAGAAAAACTGTTTTTT

D gene: TRBD1
V gene: TRBV28
J gene: TRBJ2-7
clone size: .
CDR3 protein: CASSFPGTGDFKQYF
CDR3 DNA: TGTGCCAGCAGTTTTCCGGGGACAGGGGATTTTAAGCAGTACTTC

D gene: .
V gene: TRBV20-1
J gene: TRBJ2-1
clone size: .
CDR3 protein: CSARGGAPFF
CDR3 DNA: TGCAGTGCTAGAGGGGGCGCCCCGTTCTTC

D gene: TRBD2
V gene: TRBV6-5
J gene: TRBJ2-1
clone size: .
CDR3 protein: CASSVGLAGYNEQFF
CDR3 DNA: TGTGCCAGCAGTGTAGGACTAGCGGGGTACAATGAGCAGTTCTTC

D gene: TRBD2
V gene: TRBV29-1
J gene: TRBJ2-1
clone size: .
CDR3 protein: CRQLAGRGNEQFF
CDR3 DNA: TGCAGACAATTAGCGGGCCGGGGGAATGAGCAGTTCTTC

D gene: .
V gene: TRBV2
J gene: TRBJ2-5
clone size: .
CDR3 protein: CASSEMGLGTQYF
CDR3 DNA: TGTGCCAGCAGTGAAATGGGCTTAGGGACCCAGTACTTC

D gene: TRBD1
V gene: TRBV5-1
J gene: TRBJ2-6
clone size: .
CDR3 protein: CASSPETGFSGANVLTF
CDR3 DNA: TGCGCCAGCAGCCCCGAGACAGGGTTCTCTGGGGCCAACGTCCTGACTTTC

D gene: .
V gene: TRBV14
J gene: TRBJ1-1
clone size: .
CDR3 protein: CASSLQKNTEAFF
CDR3 DNA: TGTGCCAGCAGCCTACAGAAGAACACTGAAGCTTTCTTT

D gene: TRBD1
V gene: TRBV5-6
J gene: TRBJ1-1
clone size: .
CDR3 protein: CASSRWTGETEAFF
CDR3 DNA: TGTGCCAGCAGCAGATGGACAGGAGAAACTGAAGCTTTCTTT

D gene: TRBD1
V gene: TRBV5-5
J gene: TRBJ1-6
clone size: .
CDR3 protein: CASSGGVQGRSPLHF
CDR3 DNA: TGTGCCAGCAGCGGCGGTGTACAGGGGAGATCACCCCTCCACTTT

D gene: TRBD2
V gene: TRBV7-6
J gene: TRBJ2-1
clone size: .
CDR3 protein: CASSLDRGGRYEQFF
CDR3 DNA: TGTGCCAGCAGCCTAGACCGGGGGGGCCGGTATGAGCAGTTCTTC

D gene: .
V gene: TRBV27
J gene: TRBJ2-1
clone size: .
CDR3 protein: CASSFYGDEQFF
CDR3 DNA: TGTGCCAGCAGTTTCTACGGGGATGAGCAGTTCTTC

D gene: TRBD2
V gene: TRBV7-9
J gene: TRBJ2-3
clone size: once
CDR3 protein: CASSAGGDTQYF
CDR3 DNA: TGTGCCAGCAGCGCGGGGGGAGATACGCAGTATTTT

D gene: .
V gene: TRBV11-1
J gene: TRBJ2-2
clone size: .
CDR3 protein: CASSLVQGVGELFF
CDR3 DNA: TGTGCCAGCAGCTTAGTGCAGGGTGTCGGGGAGCTGTTTTTT

D gene: TRBD1
V gene: TRBV27
J gene: TRBJ1-5
clone size: once
CDR3 protein: CASSLKGAPFPQHF
CDR3 DNA: TGTGCCAGCAGTTTAAAGGGGGCTCCGTTTCCCCAGCATTTT

D gene: .
V gene: TRBV28
J gene: TRBJ2-2
clone size: .
CDR3 protein: CASSVTGRRTGELFF
CDR3 DNA: TGTGCCAGCAGTGTCACAGGGAGAAGGACCGGGGAGCTGTTTTTT

D gene: TRBD2
V gene: TRBV5-1
J gene: TRBJ2-6
clone size: .
CDR3 protein: CASSFGLAGVGSGANVLTF
CDR3 DNA: TGCGCCAGCAGCTTTGGACTAGCGGGAGTCGGGTCTGGGGCCAACGTCCTGACTTTC

D gene: TRBD1
V gene: TRBV6-4
J gene: TRBJ2-5
clone size: .
CDR3 protein: CASRADRGIETQYF
CDR3 DNA: TGTGCCAGCAGAGCGGACAGGGGGATAGAGACCCAGTACTTC

D gene: TRBD1
V gene: TRBV27
J gene: TRBJ1-2
clone size: .
CDR3 protein: CASSPRTGGGYTF
CDR3 DNA: TGTGCCAGCAGTCCACGGACAGGGGGTGGCTACACCTTC

D gene: TRBD1
V gene: TRBV28
J gene: TRBJ1-1
clone size: .
CDR3 protein: CASKGSRGAVTEAFF
CDR3 DNA: TGTGCCAGCAAGGGTAGCAGGGGGGCCGTTACTGAAGCTTTCTTT

D gene: .
V gene: TRBV6-6
J gene: TRBJ2-1
clone size: .
CDR3 protein: CASSWDITYNEQFF
CDR3 DNA: TGTGCCAGCAGTTGGGACATAACTTACAATGAGCAGTTCTTC

D gene: .
V gene: TRBV9
J gene: TRBJ2-3
clone size: .
CDR3 protein: CASSPVGGTDTQYF
CDR3 DNA: TGTGCCAGCAGCCCAGTAGGGGGCACAGATACGCAGTATTTT

D gene: TRBD1
V gene: TRBV7-9
J gene: TRBJ2-5
clone size: .
CDR3 protein: CASSLRQGAWETQYF
CDR3 DNA: TGTGCCAGCAGCTTACGACAGGGGGCATGGGAGACCCAGTACTTC

D gene: .
V gene: TRBV6-5
J gene: TRBJ2-5
clone size: .
CDR3 protein: CASGGGGASGETQYF
CDR3 DNA: TGTGCCAGCGGGGGAGGGGGAGCCTCGGGGGAGACCCAGTACTTC

D gene: TRBD2
V gene: TRBV11-2
J gene: TRBJ2-3
clone size: .
CDR3 protein: CASSLGGGADTQYF
CDR3 DNA: TGTGCCAGCAGCTTGGGCGGGGGGGCAGATACGCAGTATTTT

D gene: .
V gene: TRBV30
J gene: TRBJ1-5
clone size: few
CDR3 protein: CAWSVPGQPQHF
CDR3 DNA: TGTGCCTGGAGTGTCCCCGGTCAGCCCCAGCATTTT

D gene: TRBD2
V gene: TRBV2
J gene: TRBJ2-7
clone size: .
CDR3 protein: CASSVASGSIEQYF
CDR3 DNA: TGTGCCAGCAGTGTAGCTAGCGGGAGTATCGAGCAGTACTTC

D gene: .
V gene: TRBV7-9
J gene: TRBJ1-1
clone size: .
CDR3 protein: CASSRLRGGRPTEAFF
CDR3 DNA: TGTGCCAGCAGCCGACTCCGGGGAGGGAGACCCACTGAAGCTTTCTTT

D gene: TRBD2
V gene: TRBV5-4
J gene: TRBJ2-5
clone size: .
CDR3 protein: CASSRRTSGGQETQYF
CDR3 DNA: TGTGCCAGCAGCCGAAGGACTAGCGGGGGACAAGAGACCCAGTACTTC

D gene: TRBD2
V gene: TRBV6-1
J gene: TRBJ2-1
clone size: .
CDR3 protein: CASSESASGGGNEQFF
CDR3 DNA: TGTGCCAGCAGTGAATCGGCTAGCGGGGGAGGCAATGAGCAGTTCTTC

D gene: .
V gene: TRBV2
J gene: TRBJ1-2
clone size: .
CDR3 protein: CASNGIRTYGYTF
CDR3 DNA: TGTGCCAGCAACGGGATCAGAACCTATGGCTACACCTTC

D gene: TRBD2
V gene: TRBV15
J gene: TRBJ2-7
clone size: .
CDR3 protein: CATNPGLAGSYEQYF
CDR3 DNA: TGTGCCACCAATCCGGGACTAGCGGGATCCTACGAGCAGTACTTC

D gene: .
V gene: TRBV6-6
J gene: TRBJ1-1
clone size: .
CDR3 protein: CASSRGETEAFF
CDR3 DNA: TGTGCCAGTAGCCGGGGGGAGACTGAAGCTTTCTTT

D gene: TRBD1
V gene: TRBV4-1
J gene: TRBJ2-3
clone size: .
CDR3 protein: CASSHEAGTGGIDTQYF
CDR3 DNA: TGCGCCAGCAGCCACGAAGCCGGGACAGGGGGTATAGATACGCAGTATTTT

D gene: TRBD1
V gene: TRBV29-1
J gene: TRBJ2-1
clone size: few
CDR3 protein: CSGRTGGIYEQFF
CDR3 DNA: TGCAGCGGACGGACAGGGGGCATCTATGAGCAGTTCTTC

D gene: TRBD1
V gene: TRBV5-1
J gene: TRBJ2-3
clone size: few
CDR3 protein: CASTTGGWLSDTQYF
CDR3 DNA: TGCGCCAGCACGACAGGGGGTTGGTTGTCAGATACGCAGTATTTT

D gene: TRBD1
V gene: TRBV28
J gene: TRBJ2-5
clone size: .
CDR3 protein: CASSRGGQGAVKTQYF
CDR3 DNA: TGTGCCAGCAGCCGGGGGGGACAGGGGGCCGTGAAGACCCAGTACTTC

D gene: .
V gene: TRBV11-2
J gene: TRBJ1-2
clone size: .
CDR3 protein: CASSRTEGYGYTF
CDR3 DNA: TGTGCCAGCAGCCGCACAGAGGGCTATGGCTACACCTTC

D gene: .
V gene: TRBV5-4
J gene: TRBJ2-6
clone size: .
CDR3 protein: CASSSGSGRSSGANVLTF
CDR3 DNA: TGTGCCAGCAGTTCGGGAAGTGGCCGAAGCTCTGGGGCCAACGTCCTGACTTTC

D gene: .
V gene: TRBV5-1
J gene: TRBJ1-1
clone size: .
CDR3 protein: CASRVGVELTEAFF
CDR3 DNA: TGCGCCAGCAGGGTCGGGGTTGAATTGACTGAAGCTTTCTTT

D gene: TRBD2
V gene: TRBV9
J gene: TRBJ2-1
clone size: once
CDR3 protein: CASSVGGTSGYYNEQFF
CDR3 DNA: TGTGCCAGCAGCGTCGGCGGGACTAGCGGATACTACAATGAGCAGTTCTTC

D gene: TRBD1
V gene: TRBV28
J gene: TRBJ1-5
clone size: few
CDR3 protein: CASLALKGTGYQPQHF
CDR3 DNA: TGTGCCAGCCTAGCTCTTAAGGGGACAGGGTATCAGCCCCAGCATTTT

D gene: TRBD1
V gene: TRBV29-1
J gene: TRBJ2-5
clone size: few
CDR3 protein: CSVEGFQGASETQYF
CDR3 DNA: TGCAGCGTTGAAGGTTTTCAGGGGGCATCAGAGACCCAGTACTTC

D gene: .
V gene: TRBV14
J gene: TRBJ1-3
clone size: .
CDR3 protein: CASSPLGAFSGNTIYF
CDR3 DNA: TGTGCCAGCAGCCCTTTGGGGGCCTTCTCTGGAAACACCATATATTTT

D gene: TRBD2
V gene: TRBV2
J gene: TRBJ2-5
clone size: .
CDR3 protein: CASGSTSGAETQYF
CDR3 DNA: TGTGCCAGCGGCTCGACTAGCGGGGCTGAGACCCAGTACTTC

D gene: .
V gene: TRBV18
J gene: TRBJ1-5
clone size: .
CDR3 protein: CASSPSDTNQPQHF
CDR3 DNA: TGTGCCAGCTCGCCGTCGGACACCAATCAGCCCCAGCATTTT

D gene: .
V gene: TRBV18
J gene: TRBJ1-6
clone size: once
CDR3 protein: CASSPLDRNNSPLHF
CDR3 DNA: TGTGCCAGCTCACCCTTGGACAGAAATAATTCACCCCTCCACTTT

D gene: TRBD2
V gene: TRBV4-2
J gene: TRBJ2-3
clone size: .
CDR3 protein: CASSQDRASGGVTDTQYF
CDR3 DNA: TGTGCCAGCAGCCAAGATAGGGCTAGCGGGGGGGTCACAGATACGCAGTATTTT

D gene: TRBD2
V gene: TRBV25-1
J gene: TRBJ2-1
clone size: once
CDR3 protein: CASRGLAGIVGLGEQFF
CDR3 DNA: TGTGCCAGCAGGGGACTAGCGGGAATAGTTGGTCTTGGTGAGCAGTTCTTC

D gene: TRBD2
V gene: TRBV4-2
J gene: TRBJ2-7
clone size: .
CDR3 protein: CASSPSAREGLGEQYF
CDR3 DNA: TGTGCCAGCAGCCCCTCGGCGCGGGAGGGCCTCGGGGAACAGTACTTC

D gene: .
V gene: TRBV25-1
J gene: TRBJ2-5
clone size: .
CDR3 protein: CASSGAQETQYF
CDR3 DNA: TGTGCCAGCAGTGGAGCACAAGAGACCCAGTACTTC

D gene: .
V gene: TRBV7-9
J gene: TRBJ2-7
clone size: few
CDR3 protein: CASSPLGRHSYEQYF
CDR3 DNA: TGTGCCAGCAGCCCTTTGGGGAGACACTCCTACGAGCAGTACTTC